Listed below are T cell receptor beta chains from one sample, sequenced in a study of cytomegalovirus exposure and HLA in healthy donors. Method: immunoSEQ multiplex PCR; TCRdb's copy keeps in-frame clones and lacks some. The sample lists a few hundred thousand clones, 75% to 80% occurring once. Material: PBMCs. Receptors originate from a man aged 18 to 29 in good health and CMV-seronegative. Both conserved end residues are part of each CDR3. Each record gives: CDR3 protein, V gene, clone size, J gene. Rows give clone size only sometimes, using once, few, many, or a class for an expanded clone.

CASSAGPGELFF | TRBV6-6 | . | TRBJ2-2
CASHRGSSGEQFF | TRBV27 | . | TRBJ2-1
CASSLLEQVNQPQHF | TRBV5-6 | . | TRBJ1-5
CASSFLQGLAKNIQYF | TRBV7-9 | few | TRBJ2-4
CASSEQGDQPQHF | TRBV6-4 | . | TRBJ1-5
CAISESLSGTVVF | TRBV10-3 | . | TRBJ1-4
CASSLGLENEQFF | TRBV7-6 | . | TRBJ2-1
CASASRDRGSYEQYF | TRBV27 | . | TRBJ2-7
CASSLKASGGAGELFF | TRBV4-3 | . | TRBJ2-2
CASSGGQGYYGYTF | TRBV25-1 | once | TRBJ1-2
CASSTASGGITEAFF | TRBV19 | . | TRBJ1-1
CASSLRTRGGGANVLTF | TRBV28 | . | TRBJ2-6
CASSLDPLSDGYTF | TRBV11-2 | . | TRBJ1-2
CASSPRGAGGGETQYF | TRBV7-3 | . | TRBJ2-5
CASGAPGGDNEQFF | TRBV6-6 | . | TRBJ2-1
CASSSSSYEQYF | TRBV11-2 | . | TRBJ2-7
CASSPDGTGTQPQHF | TRBV7-9 | . | TRBJ1-5
CASSLMVPSTFSYNEQFF | TRBV27 | . | TRBJ2-1
CASRQGVNTDTQYF | TRBV7-9 | few | TRBJ2-3
CASSLQSSATDTQYF | TRBV7-3 | . | TRBJ2-3
CASSLQGTEAFF | TRBV18 | . | TRBJ1-1
CASSLTNRPDTQYF | TRBV7-2 | . | TRBJ2-3
CASSYQRSSTDTQYF | TRBV5-1 | . | TRBJ2-3
CASIPGGIIYGYTF | TRBV2 | . | TRBJ1-2
CASSSTVNTEAFF | TRBV7-3 | . | TRBJ1-1
CASSRKNRIFNNEAFF | TRBV21-1 | . | TRBJ1-1
CASSSRRDRSYEQYF | TRBV11-3 | . | TRBJ2-7